Shown below are 10 T cell receptor beta chains from a single sample sequenced in a study of T cells after yellow fever vaccination. TCRdb re-called the 5' RACE reads with MiXCR, one entry per CDR3 protein. The repertoire holds over 250,000 distinct CDR3 sequences, with approximately 4% as singletons. Sequenced here: PBMCs, sampled 5 days after the yellow fever booster vaccination. The receptors were sampled from a man between 18 and 29 years old who received the YFV17D yellow fever vaccine.

This clonotype has only a few counts. This chain links TRBV5-5 with TRBJ2-4, with 7 bases fitting TRBD1. After removal of 4 bases from V and 6 bases from J, the junction contained 7 bases not matched to a gene. Germline values: CDR1 SGHKS, CDR2 YYEKEE (reference sequence). This CDR3 has 14 residues. The CDR3 loop is CASSPLTGRNIQYF. CDR3 nucleotides: TGTGCCAGCAGCCCACTGACAGGGAGAAACATTCAGTACTTC. Supplemented by reference TRBV5-5 and TRBJ2-4, the full variable domain reads DAGVTQSPTHLIKTRGQQVTLRCSPISGHKSVSWYQQVLGQGPQFIFQYYEKEERGRGNFPDRFSARQFPNYSSELNVNALLLGDSALYLCASSPLTGRNIQYFGAGTRLSVL.

Only a few counts were recorded for this clonotype. This rearrangement joins TRBV5-1 to TRBJ2-3; tentative D call: TRBD1 (6 bases). This CDR3 contains 15 residues. Germline lookup yields CDR1 SGHRS and CDR2 YFSETQ. Trimming pared 1 base from V and 4 bases from J, leaving 13 bases between. CDR3 sequence: CASSLTTGSADTQYF. DNA for the CDR3: TGCGCCAGCAGCTTGACGACAGGATCCGCAGATACGCAGTATTTT.

This clonotype has just a few counts. This sequence joins TRBV24-1 and TRBJ1-1; D might be TRBD1 (6 bases). Per germline, CDR1 KGHDR and CDR2 SFDVKD. The CDR3 is 14 amino acids. The V end lost 5 bases, the J end lost 4 bases, and 13 bases lay between the germline ends. The CDR3 DNA sequence: TGTGCCACCAGTGGTACAGGGCGAGTCACTGAAGCTTTCTTT. Translation gives CATSGTGRVTEAFF.

This clonotype has ten or more counts. The chain joins TRBV6-2 or TRBV6-3 to TRBJ1-5; the D is unclear. CDR1 and CDR2 (germline): MNHEY, SVGEGT. The length of the CDR3 is 14 residues. Trimming took 7 bases from V and 0 from J, leaving 10 bases between them. The CDR3 spells CASNGPDSNQPQHF. CDR3 nucleotides: TGTGCCAGCAATGGACCAGATAGCAATCAGCCCCAGCATTTT.

A few counts support this clonotype. This chain connects TRBV5-1 to TRBJ2-2, with TRBD1 as a possible D gene (5 bases). Germline CDR1 reads SGHRS; CDR2 reads YFSETQ. V lost 1 base and J 0 bases, leaving 7 bases between the germline ends. This CDR3 contains 15 residues. CDR3 sequence (DNA): TGCGCCAGCAGCTTGATGGGGCCGAACACCGGGGAGCTGTTTTTT. Residues: CASSLMGPNTGELFF.

This clonotype was recorded many times. This rearrangement joins TRBV5-6 to TRBJ1-2; 8 bases map to TRBD1. Germline loops: CDR1 SGHDT, CDR2 YYEEEE. V gave up 4 bases and J gave up 3 bases; unmatched junction bases: 8. CDR3 size: 15 residues. The CDR3 region has the DNA TGTGCCAGCAGCACCGCCGGACAGGGCTACTATGGCTACACCTTC. Translated: CASSTAGQGYYGYTF.

This clonotype was counted only a few times. V gene TRBV12-3 or TRBV12-4 combines with J gene TRBJ2-6, with D perhaps TRBD1 or TRBD2 (5 bases each). V gave up 6 bases and J gave up 0 bases, with 15 bases separating them. The CDR3 sequence is 17 residues long. CDR3 bases: TGTGCCAGCAGCCCCGGGGCTCCCCGCTCTGGGGCCAACGTCCTGACTTTC. Amino acid sequence: CASSPGAPRSGANVLTF.

This clonotype showed up just a few times. V is TRBV20-1 and J is TRBJ1-2; no firm D call. This CDR3 is built from 14 residues. Trimming stripped 6 bases from V and 8 bases from J, with 22 bases between. Per germline, CDR1 DFQATT and CDR2 SNEGSKA (reference sequence). CDR3 region: CSAAQTSRPGGYTF. CDR3 DNA: TGCAGTGCCGCCCAGACCTCCCGCCCTGGAGGCTACACCTTC.

The chain couples TRBV12-3 or TRBV12-4 to TRBJ1-2; maybe TRBD1 (5 bases). With 6 bases removed from V and 2 bases from J, the gap between germline ends came to 13 bases. The CDR3 spans 14 residues. In nucleotides, the CDR3 is TGTGCCAGCAGCAAGACAGAGATGAACTATGGCTACACCTTC. It encodes CASSKTEMNYGYTF.

Many counts were recorded for this clonotype. As DNA, the CDR3 is TGCGCCAGCAGCATACCGGGACAGGGATTCACTGAAGCTTTCTTT. Its translation is CASSIPGQGFTEAFF. The V and J genes are TRBV5-1 and TRBJ1-1; TRBD1 matches at 9 bases. CDR3 size: 15 residues. Germline CDR1 SGHRS, CDR2 YFSETQ. Trimming at V came to 4 bases and at J to 4 bases, leaving 8 bases not matched to a gene.